The 2 T cell receptor beta chains in this list originate from one sample, sequenced in a study of cytomegalovirus exposure and HLA in healthy donors. PCR involved 60 Vbeta and 13 Jbeta primers. Assay: immunoSEQ multiplex PCR; the TCRdb copy retains only in-frame clones and omits some. The data contain approximately 220,000 clones, about 80% of them seen just once; the ten biggest clones take up about 0.63%. The sample taken for sequencing was PBMCs. The source of these receptors is a man aged 18 to 30 in good health and CMV-seronegative.

The V call is TRBV5-1, the J call TRBJ2-2; a possible D gene is TRBD1 (6 bases). Germline V gene data show CDR1 as SGHRS and CDR2 as YFSETQ. This CDR3 contains 14 residues. Between the trimmed V and J ends, which lost 2 bases and 5 bases, there was a span of 10 bases. The CDR3 protein is CASSFDRITGELFF. The CDR3 DNA reads as TGCGCCAGCAGCTTCGACAGGATAACCGGGGAGCTGTTTTTT.

The chain combines TRBV6-4 with TRBJ2-7, with TRBD1 matching over 7 bases. CDR1 is MRHNA and CDR2 is SNTAGT in the germline V gene. This CDR3 region has 21 residues. V gave up 2 bases and J gave up 3 bases; unmatched junction bases: 25. Written as DNA, the CDR3 is TGTGCCAGCAGTGACGCCCCTTCGACAGGGTCTTTAACGGAGATTTACTACGAGCAGTACTTC. Residues: CASSDAPSTGSLTEIYYEQYF.